Sequencing of this TCR beta chain was carried out in a study of cytomegalovirus exposure and HLA in healthy donors. Findings and caveats of the study: Accurate prediction of HLA-A and HLA-B alleles (for most subjects) was reportedly achieved from TCR beta sequences. In an earlier analysis, most TCR beta V segments were productive about 87% or about 30% of the time. The authors listed 150 or so TCR beta chains as cytomegalovirus-associated. As confirmed in vitro, a few CMV-associated chains were specific for CMV antigens.

Points on this clone: The antigen is undetermined.

Germline-derived CDR1 and CDR2 are SGHDT and YYEEEE. The trim removed 0 bases at V and 6 bases at J, leaving 4 bases unmatched. The CDR3 runs 14 residues. This PCR relied on a set of 60 Vbeta primers and 13 Jbeta primers. Produced via immunoSEQ multiplex PCR; TCRdb's table is partial and in-frame only. The table has approximately 110,000 clones, 76% seen once. The sample consisted of PBMCs. This TCR derives from a man in his fifties or sixties in good health and CMV-seronegative. The rearrangement links TRBV5-6 to TRBJ2-7, with 9 positions matching TRBD2. CDR3 amino acids: CASSLVRGGREQYV. The CDR3 DNA is TGTGCCAGCAGCTTGGTGCGGGGGGGCCGCGAGCAGTACGTC.